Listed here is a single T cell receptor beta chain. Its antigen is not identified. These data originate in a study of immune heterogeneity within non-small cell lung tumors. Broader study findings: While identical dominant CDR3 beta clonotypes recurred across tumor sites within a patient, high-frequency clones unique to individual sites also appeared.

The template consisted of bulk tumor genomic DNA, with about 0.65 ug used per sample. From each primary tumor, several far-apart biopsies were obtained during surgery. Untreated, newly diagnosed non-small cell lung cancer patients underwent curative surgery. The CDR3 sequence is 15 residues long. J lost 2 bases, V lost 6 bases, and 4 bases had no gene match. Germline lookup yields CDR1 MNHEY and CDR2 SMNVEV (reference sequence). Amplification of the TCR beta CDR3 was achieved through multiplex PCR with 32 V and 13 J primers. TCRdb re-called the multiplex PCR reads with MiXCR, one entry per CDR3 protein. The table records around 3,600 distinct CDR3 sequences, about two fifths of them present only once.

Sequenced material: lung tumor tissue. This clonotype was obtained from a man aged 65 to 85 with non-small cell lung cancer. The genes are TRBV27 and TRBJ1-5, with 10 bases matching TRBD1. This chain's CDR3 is CASSWGTGGNQPQHF. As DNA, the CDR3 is TGTGCCAGCAGCTGGGGGACAGGGGGCAATCAGCCCCAGCATTTT.